This passage covers 21 T cell receptor beta chains from one sample sequenced in a study of beta chain features in type 1 diabetes. Sequencing targeted expressed TCRB transcripts, as all isolated RNA had been reverse transcribed. Only in-frame clones appear in the TCRdb table, and some are missing; sequencing was by immunoSEQ multiplex PCR. The sample shows 150,000 to 180,000 clones, 7.5% to 10% of them seen only once. Sequenced: central memory CD4+ T cells from blood. These receptor sequences come from a man aged 18 to 30 in good health.

This clone turned up a few times. The CDR3 bases are TGTGCCAGCAGTCCAGGGCGTAACACTGAAGCTTTCTTT. This encodes CASSPGRNTEAFF. This chain connects TRBV2 to TRBJ1-1; TRBD1 might be the D (5 bases). From germline, CDR1 is SNHLY and CDR2 FYNNEI. This CDR3 contains 13 residues. The V end was cut by 5 bases, the J end by 2 bases, with 9 bases between.

The chain joins TRBV6-6 to TRBJ2-1; 11 nucleotides line up with TRBD1. V trimming: 6 bases; J trimming: 4 bases; junction bases outside the gene matches: 5. CDR1 and CDR2 from the germline V gene are MNHNY and SVGAGI (reference sequence). CDR3 size: 15 residues. CDR3 amino acids: CASSVGQGAYNEQFF. The CDR3 nucleotides are TGTGCCAGCAGCGTCGGACAGGGGGCTTACAATGAGCAGTTCTTC.

The V and J genes are TRBV7-9 and TRBJ2-2; 10 bases fit TRBD2. J lost 2 bases, V lost 5 bases, and 8 bases had no gene match. There are 17 residues in the CDR3. CDR1 is SEHNR and CDR2 is FQNEAQ in the germline V gene (reference sequence). CDR3 nucleotide sequence: TGTGCCAGCAGCCGACTCCGGACTAGCGGTAACACCGGGGAGCTGTTTTTT. Encoded protein: CASSRLRTSGNTGELFF.

The gene calls are TRBV30 and TRBJ2-2; possible D gene TRBD2, 5 bases. Deletions cut 4 bases from V and 2 bases from J, with 14 bases between. The germline V gene encodes CDR1 GTSNPN and CDR2 SVGIG (reference sequence). The CDR3 length is 15 residues. Here the CDR3 reads CAWTALGRNTGELFF. The CDR3 nucleotides read TGTGCCTGGACTGCGTTGGGGAGAAACACCGGGGAGCTGTTTTTT. Supplemented by reference TRBV30 and TRBJ2-2, the full variable domain reads SQTIHQWPATLVQPVGSPLSLECTVEGTSNPNLYWYRQAAGRGLQLLFYSVGIGQISSEVPQNLSASRPQDRQFILSSKKLLLSDSGFYLCAWTALGRNTGELFFGEGSRLTVL.

There are a few counts of this clone. The rearrangement uses TRBV6-5 and TRBJ2-7; TRBD2 matches at 10 bases. This CDR3 is 14 amino acids long. Germline-derived CDR1 and CDR2 are MNHEY and SVGAGI. With 5 bases clipped from V and 6 bases from J, the junction kept 7 bases outside the gene matches. The DNA of the CDR3 is TGTGCCAGCAGTCCTAGCGGGAGTGAGGGCGAGCAGTACTTC. Amino acid sequence: CASSPSGSEGEQYF.

This clone was counted a few times. The CDR3 DNA reads TGTGCCAGTAGTATCCCCTATCAAGAGACCCAGTACTTC. It is translated as CASSIPYQETQYF. The V and J genes are TRBV19 and TRBJ2-5; D not certain. V lost 3 bases, J lost 2 bases, and 7 bases lay in between. This CDR3 has 13 amino acids. Germline-derived CDR1 and CDR2 are LNHDA and SQIVND (reference sequence).

This clone was seen a few times. This chain uses TRBV7-2 with TRBJ1-2; 12 nucleotides line up with TRBD1. V gave up 3 bases and J gave up 4 bases; unmatched junction bases: 9. This CDR3 is 17 amino acids long. Germline-derived CDR1 and CDR2 are SGHTA and FQGNSA. The chain's CDR3 is CASSFEGTGGMVYGYTF. DNA for the CDR3: TGTGCCAGCAGCTTCGAGGGGACAGGGGGCATGGTCTATGGCTACACCTTC.

The chain is built from TRBV5-6 and TRBJ2-5; 9 bases are a match to TRBD1. V was clipped by 4 bases and J by 5 bases; unmatched bases: 9. This CDR3 is built from 15 residues. Germline V gene sequence: CDR1 SGHDT, CDR2 YYEEEE. CDR3 DNA sequence: TGTGCCAGCAGCCCCGGGACAGGGCGAACGGAGACCCAGTACTTC. Protein: CASSPGTGRTETQYF.

J is TRBJ2-1 and V is TRBV6-1; the D gene is possibly TRBD2 (7 bases). The CDR3 is 14 amino acids. Germline V gene data show CDR1 as MNHNS and CDR2 as SASEGT. The V and J ends lost 8 bases and 7 bases respectively, with 18 bases between them. The CDR3 region is CASGVAGARNEQFF. DNA of the CDR3: TGTGCCAGCGGGGTGGCGGGGGCCAGAAATGAGCAGTTCTTC.

This sequence joins TRBV29-1 and TRBJ1-2; TRBD1 is a possible D gene (6 bases). CDR1 is SQVTM, CDR2 ANQGSEA, per germline. This CDR3 has 15 amino acids. Trimming took 4 bases from V and 6 from J, leaving 21 bases between them. CDR3 nucleotides: TGCAGCGTTGGGATCTATAGCAGGGGAGATAATGGCTACACCTTC. It yields the protein CSVGIYSRGDNGYTF.

This chain connects TRBV11-2 to TRBJ2-3; TRBD2 is a possible D gene (7 bases). The germline CDR1 and CDR2 sequences are SGHAT and FQNNGV. CDR3 length equals 15 residues. Trimming took 3 bases from V and 2 from J, leaving 12 bases between them. The CDR3 reads CASSLAGGLTDTQYF. The CDR3 DNA reads TGTGCCAGCAGCTTGGCCGGGGGGCTCACAGATACGCAGTATTTT.

This clone came up many times. This chain links TRBV13 with TRBJ1-3; D gene uncertain. With 3 bases removed from V and 4 bases from J, the gap between germline ends came to 7 bases. From germline, CDR1 is PRHDT and CDR2 FYEKMQ (reference sequence). The CDR3 has 13 amino acids. The DNA of the CDR3 is TGTGCCAGCAGCTTGGGAGCAGGAAACACCATATATTTT. This codes for CASSLGAGNTIYF.

This clone was counted ten times or more. The chain is built from TRBV7-2 and TRBJ2-1; TRBD2 might be the D (6 bases). From germline, CDR1 is SGHTA and CDR2 FQGNSA. Trimming removed 4 bases at V and 0 bases at J, with 10 bases between. The CDR3 loop spans 15 amino acids. CDR3 nucleotides: TGTGCCAGCAGCTCGACCGGGGGCTCCTACAATGAGCAGTTCTTC. Translating gives CASSSTGGSYNEQFF.

This clone showed up many times. The rearrangement joins TRBV10-3 to TRBJ2-1; 8 bases line up with TRBD2. The trim removed 2 bases at V and 5 bases at J, leaving 8 bases unmatched. This CDR3 has 16 residues. CDR1 and CDR2 (germline): ENHRY, SYGVKD. The CDR3 coding sequence is TGTGCCATCAGTGAGAGGCCAGCGGGGGAAAACAATGAGCAGTTCTTC. Amino acids: CAISERPAGENNEQFF.

The gene calls are TRBV27 and TRBJ2-2; no clear D gene. Germline V gene data show CDR1 as MNHEY and CDR2 as SMNVEV (reference sequence). CDR3 length equals 11 residues. V was clipped by 6 bases and J by 5 bases, with 4 bases between them. CDR3 residues: CASSRTGELFF. The CDR3 DNA reads as TGTGCCAGCAGCCGGACCGGGGAGCTGTTTTTT.

The J gene is TRBJ1-4, the V gene TRBV13; the match to TRBD1 covers 9 bases. The V and J ends lost 6 bases and 6 bases, in that order; junction bases with no gene match: 5. Germline CDR1 reads PRHDT; CDR2 reads FYEKMQ (reference sequence). CDR3 size: 14 residues. The CDR3 protein is CASRLQGAYEKLFF. The CDR3 DNA follows: TGTGCCAGCAGGTTACAGGGGGCTTATGAAAAACTGTTTTTT.

This sequence joins TRBV7-8 and TRBJ1-5, with unresolved D. The germline V gene encodes CDR1 SGHVS and CDR2 FQNEAQ. The CDR3 covers 16 residues. V was pared by 5 bases and J by 0 bases, with 14 bases between. The CDR3 DNA follows: TGTGCCAGCAGCCCATGGGCCAGCAATAGCAATCAGCCCCAGCATTTT. Translation gives CASSPWASNSNQPQHF.

The genes are TRBV5-6 and TRBJ2-7, with 9 bases identical to TRBD1. This CDR3 has 16 residues. Trimming removed 3 bases from V and 5 bases from J; junction bases left unmatched: 12. The germline V gene encodes CDR1 SGHDT and CDR2 YYEEEE. CDR3 amino acids: CASSSSGTGRVDEQYF. CDR3 bases: TGTGCCAGCAGCTCATCCGGGACAGGGAGGGTAGACGAGCAGTACTTC.

This chain links TRBV5-1 with TRBJ2-5, with 7 bases lining up with TRBD2. Germline CDR1 and CDR2: SGHRS and YFSETQ. This CDR3 comprises 13 residues. V lost 4 bases, J lost 1 base, and 1 base stayed unmatched. DNA for the CDR3: TGCGCCAGCAGCCGCGGGGGCCAAGAGACCCAGTACTTC. It translates to CASSRGGQETQYF.

This clone was seen more than once but under ten times. V and J are TRBV10-3 and TRBJ2-7; perhaps TRBD1 as D (5 bases). CDR1 and CDR2 (germline): ENHRY, SYGVKD. The CDR3 runs 11 residues. Trimming pared 11 bases from V and 6 bases from J, leaving 14 bases between. The CDR3 protein is CASVGEGEQYF. DNA for the CDR3: TGTGCCTCCGTAGGGGAAGGCGAGCAGTACTTC.

There are many counts of this clone. The chain uses TRBV9 and TRBJ2-2, with D perhaps matching TRBD2 (5 bases). V was shortened by 3 bases and J by 7 bases, with 10 bases between the two germline ends. The CDR3 covers 13 residues. Germline V gene sequence: CDR1 SGDLS, CDR2 YYNGEE. In DNA, the CDR3 is TGTGCCAGCAGCGCCCGCGAGGGCGGGGAGCTGTTTTTT. It is translated as CASSAREGGELFF.